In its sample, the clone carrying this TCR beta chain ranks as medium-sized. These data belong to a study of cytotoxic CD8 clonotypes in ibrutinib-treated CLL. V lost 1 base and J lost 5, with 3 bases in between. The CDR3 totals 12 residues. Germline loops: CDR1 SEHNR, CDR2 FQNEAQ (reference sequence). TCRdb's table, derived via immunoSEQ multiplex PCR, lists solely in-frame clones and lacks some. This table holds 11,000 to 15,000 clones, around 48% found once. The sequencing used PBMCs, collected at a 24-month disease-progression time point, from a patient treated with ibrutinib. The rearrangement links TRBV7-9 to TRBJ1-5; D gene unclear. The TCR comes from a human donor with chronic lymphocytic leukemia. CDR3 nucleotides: TGTGCCAGCAGCTTAGGTTATCAGCCCCAGCATTTT. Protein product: CASSLGYQPQHF.